The present TCR beta chain was sequenced within a study of T cell responses to AZD1222 COVID-19 vaccine (dated by TCRdb to the early 2020s). Turning to the overall study: AZD1222 recipients whose second dose came at about 4 weeks and those whose second dose came at about 12 weeks were combined into one group, since spike-specific TCR depth and breadth did not differ between the two schedules. A total of 230 to 250 trial participants underwent TCR sequencing, of whom 207 received two doses of AZD1222 and about 25 received two doses of the MenACWY control vaccine. Trial participants were enrolled by age into subgroups of 18-55, 56-69 and 70-plus years, and around 150, 29 and 61 TCR-sequenced participants, respectively, were included in these subgroups.

The CDR3 regions of human TCRbeta chains were analyzed by immunosequencing. From the authors' description of their analysis: Repertoire TCRs were matched against a reference library of SARS-CoV-2-specific TCRs generated with the MIRA antigen-specificity platform. Breadth meant the fraction of unique TCRs that were SARS-CoV-2-associated, whereas depth meant the fraction of total T cells that were SARS-CoV-2-associated. Using the MIRA data, every spike-specific TCR was mapped to the spike region that the TCR reacted to and assigned to either a CD4 or a CD8 class. Log10-transformed breadth and depth values were compared by one-way ANOVA with Sidak's multiple comparisons tests. This is the immuneACCESS table as TCRdb keeps it, with only in-frame sequences that have V and J called. A part of the clones is gone; compared with another copy, unresolved V genes explain less than half, and the rest is unexplained. The V and J calls and clone size were taken over from that table, and D and trimming were inferred from the DNA. Counted in this sample were 100,000 to 150,000 clones; about nine tenths of them appeared once. The ten largest clones take up 6% to 7.5% of the sample.

Per the publication, the time point label means: baseline before first vaccination. Vaccinee samples were obtained from the UK trials COV001 and COV002, which included a single-blind randomized controlled phase 2/3 trial of AZD1222 (ChAdOx1 nCoV-19) in healthy adults. For TCRbeta chain sequencing, PBMC samples were collected from trial participants at day 0 and at day 28 after the second dose. Broader findings and caveats from the paper: Reportedly, close to half of the unique spike-specific TCRs recognized epitopes lying outside the regions that are mutated in the B.1.351 and B.1.1.7 variants. The 56-69-year group was small, and its depth increase did not reach significance, likely because of low power. A significant rise in spike-specific TCR breadth and depth was observed after two AZD1222 doses relative to day 0 and relative to MenACWY recipients. Most participants were white British and females outnumbered males, and the authors suggested that clonal diversity may have been underestimated. Because no samples from the day 14 peak response were available, repertoires could be characterized only after the peak T cell response. The vaccine-associated CD4 TCRs covered the entire spike protein, and the dominant responses fell in regions 160-218 and 743-854. Conclusions about previously exposed vaccinees were limited because only a handful of AZD1222 recipients were SARS-CoV-2 seropositive at baseline.

On this clone: Its cognate antigen has yet to be identified. Base qualities are not at hand, and no much larger clone is one base apart.

The TCR was taken from an adult in good health. This specimen consisted of peripheral blood, obtained on day 0 of AZD1222 vaccination.

The sequenced DNA: TGTGCCAGCAGCAAAGCTGCGGGAAAATACAATGAGCAGTTCTTC. Its coded protein is CASSKAAGKYNEQFF. This chain is built from TRBV21-1 and TRBJ2-1; the tabulated D call, TRBD2, remains unverified against the DNA. TRBV21-1 is a pseudogene segment. The CDR3 holds 15 amino acids from the cysteine to the phenylalanine. Only the CDR3 part of the read is kept: 45 bases, read in frame from the first base.